Below, 21 T cell receptor beta chains from the same sample are listed, as sequenced in a study of blood T cell repertoires in COVID-19. The repertoire was sequenced with immunoSEQ multiplex PCR; TCRdb's copy has only in-frame clones and lacks some. The table shows about 53,000 clones, with more than 60% occurring only once. The sequencing input was peripheral blood. The receptors shown here come from a human donor with active or convalescent COVID-19. The donor label of this sample is uncertain.

This rearrangement joins TRBV2 to TRBJ2-2; TRBD2 might be the D (6 bases). CDR3 size: 14 residues. The V gene's germline CDR1 is SNHLY and CDR2 FYNNEI. V lost 7 bases and J 5 bases, leaving 14 bases between the germline ends. The DNA for the CDR3 is TGTGCCAGCACCGAGGCGCGGGGTACCGGGGAGCTGTTTTTT. This sequence encodes CASTEARGTGELFF.

This clone was counted once. The chain is built from TRBV7-3 and TRBJ1-4; 8 nucleotides line up with TRBD1. The ends lost 2 bases at V and 7 bases at J; junction bases unmatched: 0. CDR3 length: 13 amino acids. The V gene's germline CDR1 is SGHTA and CDR2 FQGTGA. The CDR3 loop reads CASSLGTGEKLFF. The CDR3 DNA is TGTGCCAGCAGCTTAGGGACAGGTGAAAAACTGTTTTTT.

The rearrangement links TRBV6-6 to TRBJ2-7; 11 bases fit TRBD1. The junction had 7 bases not matched to a gene; V was cut back by 6 bases and J by 6 bases. The CDR3 is 14 residues long. Looked up from germline, CDR1 is MNHNY and CDR2 is SVGAGI (reference sequence). DNA of the CDR3: TGTGCCAGCAGGCCGGGACAGGGGGGTTCCGAGCAGTACTTC. Residues: CASRPGQGGSEQYF.

The rearrangement joins TRBV25-1 to TRBJ2-7, with 13 bases aligning to TRBD2. V lost 4 bases, J lost 1 base, and 4 bases stayed unmatched. This CDR3 has 16 amino acids. The V gene's germline CDR1 is MGHDK and CDR2 SYGVNS. This CDR3 reads CASSGTSGSISYEQYF. CDR3 nucleotides: TGTGCCAGCAGTGGGACTAGCGGGAGTATTTCCTACGAGCAGTACTTC.

In this sample, this clone turned up once. The genes are TRBV6-5 and TRBJ2-3; D ambiguous. Germline V gene data show CDR1 as MNHEY and CDR2 as SVGAGI. This CDR3 has 12 residues. Deletions cut 7 bases from V and 0 bases from J, with 5 bases between. This chain's CDR3 is CASIGSTDTQYF. CDR3 nucleotides: TGTGCCAGCATCGGTAGCACAGATACGCAGTATTTT.

This clone came up many times. J is TRBJ2-1 and V is TRBV19, with no clear D. Germline CDR1 reads LNHDA; CDR2 reads SQIVND (reference sequence). Trimming took 1 base from V and 10 from J, leaving 8 bases between them. The CDR3 is made up of 12 amino acids. CDR3 protein: CASSIVPGEQFF. As DNA, the CDR3 is TGTGCCAGTAGTATAGTACCTGGCGAGCAGTTCTTC.

The chain carries TRBV10-1 and TRBJ2-5; 11 bases agree with TRBD2. The V gene end was trimmed by 8 bases and the J gene end by 4 bases; junction bases not matched to a gene: 9. Germline CDR1 reads WNHNN; CDR2 reads SYGVQD (reference sequence). CDR3 length: 15 residues. CDR3 nucleotides: TGCGCCAGCCCCAAGACTAGCGGGATTCGAGAGACCCAGTACTTC. This codes for CASPKTSGIRETQYF.

The chain couples TRBV7-2 to TRBJ2-1, with D possibly TRBD2 on 6 matching bases. V was cut by 4 bases and J by 5 bases, with 15 bases left in between. The CDR3 is 15 amino acids. Germline V gene sequence: CDR1 SGHTA, CDR2 FQGNSA. The chain's CDR3 is CASSSVGGRNNEQFF. DNA of the CDR3: TGTGCCAGCAGCTCGGTGGGAGGCCGGAACAATGAGCAGTTCTTC. The full variable domain, with the rest looked up from reference TRBV7-2 and TRBJ2-1, is GAGVSQSPSNKVTEKGKDVELRCDPISGHTALYWYRQSLGQGLEFLIYFQGNSAPDKSGLPSDRFSAERTGGSVSTLTIQRTQQEDSAVYLCASSSVGGRNNEQFFGPGTRLTVL.

Only one count was recorded for this clone. The chain has TRBV12-5 and TRBJ2-7; 11 bases fit TRBD2. Germline loops: CDR1 LGHNT, CDR2 FRNRAP. CDR3 length equals 17 residues. Unmatched junction bases numbered 15, after V lost 7 bases and J lost 4 bases. CDR3 sequence: CASARTLTSGKIYEQYF. For the CDR3, the DNA is TGTGCTAGTGCCCGAACCCTGACTAGCGGGAAAATTTACGAGCAGTACTTC.

The chain is built from TRBV28 and TRBJ2-7; 7 bases map to TRBD2. Germline V CDR1 and CDR2: MDHEN, SYDVKM. The trim removed 4 bases at V and 0 bases at J, leaving 12 bases unmatched. The CDR3 is made up of 17 amino acids. CDR3 in DNA: TGTGCCAGCAGTTCCGCCCGGGACTACCCTCGCTCCTACGAGCAGTACTTC. This codes for CASSSARDYPRSYEQYF.

The chain combines TRBV4-3 with TRBJ2-7; TRBD2 agrees at 9 bases. From germline, CDR1 is LGHNA and CDR2 YSLEER. V shed 3 bases, J shed 4 bases, and the junction held 10 bases outside the gene matches. The CDR3 length is 16 residues. CDR3 in DNA: TGCGCCAGCAGCCACTCCCTAGCGGGGACCGATTACGAGCAGTACTTC. This sequence encodes CASSHSLAGTDYEQYF.

The V and J genes are TRBV5-1 and TRBJ1-5, with D perhaps TRBD1 (6 bases). V was cut by 4 bases and J by 0 bases, with 11 bases left in between. Germline CDR1 and CDR2: SGHRS and YFSETQ. The CDR3 length is 15 residues. In DNA, the CDR3 is TGCGCCAGCAGCGAGGGGGGGAGTAGCAATCAGCCCCAGCATTTT. Translation: CASSEGGSSNQPQHF.

The chain employs TRBV7-9 and TRBJ2-3; 9 bases are shared with TRBD2. CDR3 length: 15 residues. Germline-derived CDR1 and CDR2 are SEHNR and FQNEAQ (reference sequence). V lost 3 bases to trimming and J lost 6 bases; unmatched junction nucleotides: 7. The CDR3 DNA follows: TGTGCCAGCAGCTTCATTAGCGGGAGAGGCGATACGCAGTATTTT. Its protein is CASSFISGRGDTQYF.

This clone rates as large (0.1 to 1%). The chain employs TRBV4-1 and TRBJ1-1; a possible D gene is TRBD1 (6 bases). The germline CDR1 and CDR2 sequences are MGHRA and YSYEKL. CDR3 length equals 13 residues. V gave up 4 bases and J gave up 7 bases, with 13 bases separating them. The CDR3 reads CASSLDRNLEAFF. Written as DNA, the CDR3 is TGCGCCAGCAGCCTGGACAGAAACCTTGAAGCTTTCTTT.

The chain recombines TRBV3-1 (or the pseudogene TRBV3-2) with TRBJ2-3; 10 nucleotides align to TRBD1. CDR3 length equals 15 residues. The germline V gene has CDR1 LGHDT and CDR2 YNNKEL (reference sequence). The ends lost 2 bases at V and 5 bases at J; junction bases unmatched: 4. CDR3 nucleotides: TGTGCCAGCAGCCAACCGGGACAGGGGAGAGATACGCAGTATTTT. Protein product: CASSQPGQGRDTQYF.

The chain couples TRBV5-1 to TRBJ2-2; tentative D call: TRBD2 (5 bases). V lost 2 bases, J lost 8 bases, and 19 bases lay in between. The CDR3 runs 16 residues. The germline V gene has CDR1 SGHRS and CDR2 YFSETQ. The CDR3 spells CASSLAGLPVKGELFF. The DNA of the CDR3 is TGCGCCAGCAGCTTAGCCGGACTCCCAGTCAAAGGGGAGCTGTTTTTT.

The V and J genes are TRBV2 and TRBJ1-1, with unresolved D. Germline lookup yields CDR1 SNHLY and CDR2 FYNNEI. The CDR3 length is 13 residues. Trimming took 7 bases from V and 1 from J, leaving 10 bases between them. The CDR3 region has the DNA TGTGCCAGCAATCTCCGACAGAACACTGAAGCTTTCTTT. It codes for CASNLRQNTEAFF.

A single count supports this clone. This sequence joins TRBV7-2 and TRBJ2-7; D might be TRBD2 (5 bases). The CDR3 has 15 residues. Germline-derived CDR1 and CDR2 are SGHTA and FQGNSA. V was cut by 2 bases and J by 5 bases, with 16 bases left in between. CDR3 DNA: TGTGCCAGCAGCTTAATGCGGACTCCGGACCACGAGCAGTACTTC. Translating it yields CASSLMRTPDHEQYF. Filled out from reference TRBV7-2 and TRBJ2-7, the complete variable domain reads GAGVSQSPSNKVTEKGKDVELRCDPISGHTALYWYRQSLGQGLEFLIYFQGNSAPDKSGLPSDRFSAERTGGSVSTLTIQRTQQEDSAVYLCASSLMRTPDHEQYFGPGTRLTVT.

J is TRBJ2-3 and V is TRBV4-2; 11 nucleotides line up with TRBD2. V gave up 3 bases and J gave up 0 bases; unmatched junction bases: 5. Germline V CDR1 and CDR2: LGHNA, YNFKEQ. The CDR3 has 17 residues. The CDR3 DNA reads as TGTGCCAGCAGCCAGCGTAGCGGGAGGGGAAGCACAGATACGCAGTATTTT. Protein sequence: CASSQRSGRGSTDTQYF.

This clone showed up just a few times. This sequence joins TRBV28 and TRBJ2-7; 8 bases map to TRBD1. V was clipped by 3 bases and J by 7 bases; unmatched bases: 2. Germline V gene lookup returns CDR1 MDHEN and CDR2 SYDVKM. CDR3 length: 12 amino acids. DNA for the CDR3: TGTGCCAGCAGTTTCCGGGACAGGGAGCAGTACTTC. Translated, it gives CASSFRDREQYF. Looking up the rest from reference TRBV28 and TRBJ2-7 gives the full variable domain: DVKVTQSSRYLVKRTGEKVFLECVQDMDHENMFWYRQDPGLGLRLIYFSYDVKMKEKGDIPEGYSVSREKKERFSLILESASTNQTSMYLCASSFRDREQYFGPGTRLTVT.

The chain couples TRBV24-1 to TRBJ1-5; D perhaps matches TRBD1 (6 bases). Trimming cost V 3 bases and J 4 bases, with 9 bases left between them. CDR1 is KGHDR, CDR2 SFDVKD, per germline. The CDR3 runs to 14 residues. The CDR3 is CATSDRGQNQPQHF. DNA for the CDR3: TGTGCCACCAGTGATCGAGGACAGAATCAGCCCCAGCATTTT.